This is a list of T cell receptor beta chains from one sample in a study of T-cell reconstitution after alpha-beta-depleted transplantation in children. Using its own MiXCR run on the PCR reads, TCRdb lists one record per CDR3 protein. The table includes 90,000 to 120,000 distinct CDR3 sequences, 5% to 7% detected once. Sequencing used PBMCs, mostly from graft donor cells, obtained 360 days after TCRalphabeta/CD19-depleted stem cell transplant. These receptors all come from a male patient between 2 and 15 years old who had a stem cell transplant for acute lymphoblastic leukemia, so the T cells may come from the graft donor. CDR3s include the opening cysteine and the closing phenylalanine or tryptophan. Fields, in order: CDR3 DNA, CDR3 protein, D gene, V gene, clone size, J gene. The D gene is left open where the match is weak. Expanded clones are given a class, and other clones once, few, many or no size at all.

TGTGCCAGCAGCGCCCGACAGTTAGAGAACACTGAAGCTTTCTTT | CASSARQLENTEAFF | - | TRBV7-8 | - | TRBJ1-1
TGCAGCGTTGAAGGACACGAGGGGGGCTACACCTTC | CSVEGHEGGYTF | - | TRBV29-1 | many | TRBJ1-2
TGTGCCAGCGGAGTTTCGGACTTCTATGGCTACACCTTC | CASGVSDFYGYTF | - | TRBV6-6 | many | TRBJ1-2
TGTGCCAGCAGGACCTCGTTAGCGGGAGTTACCTACGAGCAGTACTTC | CASRTSLAGVTYEQYF | TRBD2 | TRBV28 | many | TRBJ2-7
TGTGCCAGCAGCTTAGGAGGCTTGGGAGGCGGAGATACGCAGTATTTT | CASSLGGLGGGDTQYF | - | TRBV11-2 | - | TRBJ2-3
TGTGCCACCGTCAGACTAGCGGGGGGACCCTCCTACAATGAGCAGTTCTTC | CATVRLAGGPSYNEQFF | TRBD2 | TRBV2 | many | TRBJ2-1
TGTGCCAGCAGTGAATGGACCCTATTGGAAGAGACCCAGTACTTC | CASSEWTLLEETQYF | - | TRBV25-1 | many | TRBJ2-5
TGTGCCAGCAGACCCACAGGAAGGCGGGAAGGCATTCAGTACTTC | CASRPTGRREGIQYF | - | TRBV7-2 | - | TRBJ2-4
TGTGCCAGCAGCTTGGCCGGGTCCTTGGGGGAGCAGTACTTC | CASSLAGSLGEQYF | - | TRBV7-8 | few | TRBJ2-7
TGTGCCTTCAGCATACAACTCGGGGTAGTTGTGTTCTCCGGGGAGCTGTTTTTT | CAFSIQLGVVVFSGELFF | - | TRBV3-1 | few | TRBJ2-2
TGTGCCAGCAGCCACCGTGGACTAGCGACAGATACGCAGTATTTT | CASSHRGLATDTQYF | TRBD2 | TRBV3-1 | - | TRBJ2-3
TGCGCCAGCAGCTTTGTAAGGATAAGACAGGGGTTTAGCACAGATACGCAGTATTTT | CASSFVRIRQGFSTDTQYF | TRBD1 | TRBV5-1 | - | TRBJ2-3
TGTGCCAGCAGCTTAGCTAAGTTATGGTCACTAGCAGTGTACGAGCAGTACTTC | CASSLAKLWSLAVYEQYF | - | TRBV7-8 | - | TRBJ2-7
TGTGCCAGCAGTTTAGGCAGGGGGCTTGAGCAGTACTTC | CASSLGRGLEQYF | TRBD1 | TRBV12-3/TRBV12-4 | many | TRBJ2-7
TGCGCCAGCAGCTCCCGGGACTTTTTCTACGAGCAGTACTTC | CASSSRDFFYEQYF | - | TRBV5-1 | - | TRBJ2-7
TGCGCCAGCAGCTTCCTGACAGGGGATGAGCAGTTCTTC | CASSFLTGDEQFF | TRBD1 | TRBV5-1 | many | TRBJ2-1
TGTGCCAGCAGCTGGGAATCAGCGGGTACCTACGAGCAGTACTTC | CASSWESAGTYEQYF | - | TRBV7-9 | many | TRBJ2-7
TGTGCCAGCACCTTCCTTCCTCGGGCGGCCTACGAGCAGTACTTC | CASTFLPRAAYEQYF | - | TRBV6-1 | many | TRBJ2-7
TGTGCCAGCAGTTACGCGTTACAGGGAAGCTATGGCTACACCTTC | CASSYALQGSYGYTF | - | TRBV6-5 | few | TRBJ1-2
TGCAGTGCTAGAGTAGCCGGCCACCGGTACGAGCAGTACTTC | CSARVAGHRYEQYF | - | TRBV20-1 | few | TRBJ2-7
TGTGCCAGCGGAATTTCGGGACAGGATGGCTATGGCTACACCTTC | CASGISGQDGYGYTF | TRBD1 | TRBV27 | few | TRBJ1-2
TGCAGTGCTAGCTGGAGCAATCAGCCCCAGCATTTT | CSASWSNQPQHF | - | TRBV20-1 | few | TRBJ1-5
TGTGCCAGCAATCCTGGTGGCCCGCAGTTCTTC | CASNPGGPQFF | - | TRBV7-9 | many | TRBJ2-1
TGTGCCAGCAGGAAGGGGGCGCGGGGCACAGATACGCAGTATTTT | CASRKGARGTDTQYF | TRBD1 | TRBV28 | - | TRBJ2-3
TGTGCCAGCAGTTTCGCCGGGACCGCCACTGAAGCTTTCTTT | CASSFAGTATEAFF | - | TRBV27 | many | TRBJ1-1
TGTGCCAGCAGTTACGGTGGGACAGGGTTGCGTGAGCAGTTCTTC | CASSYGGTGLREQFF | TRBD1 | TRBV6-5 | few | TRBJ2-1
TGTGCCAGCAGTTACTCGGGACAGCTGTACGAGCAGTACTTC | CASSYSGQLYEQYF | TRBD1 | TRBV6-5 | many | TRBJ2-7
TGTGCCAGCAGTTCCATCCCCGACACTGAAGCTTTCTTT | CASSSIPDTEAFF | - | TRBV6-5 | many | TRBJ1-1
TGTGCCTGGAGTGTAGGGAACACTGAAGCTTTCTTT | CAWSVGNTEAFF | - | TRBV30 | once | TRBJ1-1
TGTGCCAGCAGTTACTCGATGGGTTACGAGCAGTACTTC | CASSYSMGYEQYF | - | TRBV6-2/TRBV6-3 | many | TRBJ2-7
TGTGCCAGCAACTTAGGGAGACAGGGGGCTTCCTATAATTCACCCCTCCACTTT | CASNLGRQGASYNSPLHF | TRBD1 | TRBV28 | many | TRBJ1-6
TGCGCCAGCAGCCACAACCTACTGACTAGCGGGAGAACAGATACGCAGTATTTT | CASSHNLLTSGRTDTQYF | TRBD2 | TRBV5-1 | few | TRBJ2-3
TGTGCCAGCAGCTCAACAGATACGCAGTATTTT | CASSSTDTQYF | - | TRBV12-3/TRBV12-4 | many | TRBJ2-3
TGTGCCAGCGGCAGGGGGACTGAAGCTTTCTTT | CASGRGTEAFF | TRBD1 | TRBV5-6 | many | TRBJ1-1
TGTGCCATCAGTGAGTATAGGTTATTTTTAGGTAGCGGATCCTACGAGCAGTACTTC | CAISEYRLFLGSGSYEQYF | - | TRBV10-3 | few | TRBJ2-7
TGCAGTGCTGTCCGACAGTCCTACGAGCAGTACTTC | CSAVRQSYEQYF | - | TRBV20-1 | - | TRBJ2-7
TGTGCTAGCAGCCTAGCGGGAGGTCTCGGGGAGCTGTTTTTT | CASSLAGGLGELFF | TRBD2 | TRBV7-7 | many | TRBJ2-2
TGTGCCAGCAGCCCAAGTGGGACAGGGACTGAAGCTTTCTTT | CASSPSGTGTEAFF | TRBD1 | TRBV7-3 | few | TRBJ1-1
TGCAGTGCCGCAATATGGGGGGACGAGCAGTACTTC | CSAAIWGDEQYF | - | TRBV20-1 | many | TRBJ2-7
TGTGCCAGCAGTTCCCTCAGGGGTGGGACAGATACGCAGTATTTT | CASSSLRGGTDTQYF | - | TRBV28 | few | TRBJ2-3
TGTGCCAGCAGCACCAATCTTCGGGAGCTGTTTTTT | CASSTNLRELFF | - | TRBV11-2 | many | TRBJ2-2
TGTGCCAGCAGCTTAGGCCTGAACACTGAAGCTTTCTTT | CASSLGLNTEAFF | - | TRBV11-2 | few | TRBJ1-1
TGCAGCGTTCGTCGGGCCCACCTTTATCCAGATACGCAGTATTTT | CSVRRAHLYPDTQYF | - | TRBV29-1 | many | TRBJ2-3
TGTGCCAGCAGCTCGGGGGCTAGCGGGAGTATTAATGAGCAGTTCTTC | CASSSGASGSINEQFF | TRBD2 | TRBV6-2/TRBV6-3 | - | TRBJ2-1
TGTGCCAGCAGCCAAGATGTCCCCTACGAGCAGTACTTC | CASSQDVPYEQYF | - | TRBV4-2 | many | TRBJ2-7
TGTGCCAGCAGAGTGAGTCAGGCCCCTCGGTCGACAGATACGCAGTATTTT | CASRVSQAPRSTDTQYF | - | TRBV6-2/TRBV6-3 | - | TRBJ2-3
TGTGCCAGCAGCTTAGCGAGGGCCCTAAACACCATATATTTT | CASSLARALNTIYF | - | TRBV7-9 | - | TRBJ1-3
TGTGCCAGCTCCCCTGTAAGTTTGAATGAGCAGTTCTTC | CASSPVSLNEQFF | - | TRBV18 | many | TRBJ2-1
TGTGCCAGCAGAACTAGCGGGAGTGAGCGAAATGAGCAGTTCTTC | CASRTSGSERNEQFF | TRBD2 | TRBV5-4 | many | TRBJ2-1